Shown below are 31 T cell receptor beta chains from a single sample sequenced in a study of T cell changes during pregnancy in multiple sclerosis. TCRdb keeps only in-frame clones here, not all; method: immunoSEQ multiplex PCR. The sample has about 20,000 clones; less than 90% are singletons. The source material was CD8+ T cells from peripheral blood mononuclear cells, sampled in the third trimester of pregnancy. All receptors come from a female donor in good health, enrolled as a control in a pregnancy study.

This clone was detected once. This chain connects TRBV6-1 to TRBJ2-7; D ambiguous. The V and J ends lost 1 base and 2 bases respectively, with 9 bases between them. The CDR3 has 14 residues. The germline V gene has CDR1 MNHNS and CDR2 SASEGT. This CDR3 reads CASSEGLAPYEQYF. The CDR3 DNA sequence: TGTGCCAGCAGTGAAGGCCTGGCTCCCTACGAGCAGTACTTC.

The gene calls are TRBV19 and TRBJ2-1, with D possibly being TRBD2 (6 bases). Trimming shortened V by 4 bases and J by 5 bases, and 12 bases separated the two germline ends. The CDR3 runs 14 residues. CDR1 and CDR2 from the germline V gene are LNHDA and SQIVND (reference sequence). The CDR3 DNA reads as TGTGCCAGTAGTACCCTGGGACTGGACAATGAGCAGTTCTTC. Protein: CASSTLGLDNEQFF.

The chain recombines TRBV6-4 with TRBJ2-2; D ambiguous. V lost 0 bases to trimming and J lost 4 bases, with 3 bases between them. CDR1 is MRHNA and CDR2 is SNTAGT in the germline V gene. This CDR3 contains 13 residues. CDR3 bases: TGTGCCAGCAGTGACTCTAGCACCGGGGAGCTGTTTTTT. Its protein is CASSDSSTGELFF.

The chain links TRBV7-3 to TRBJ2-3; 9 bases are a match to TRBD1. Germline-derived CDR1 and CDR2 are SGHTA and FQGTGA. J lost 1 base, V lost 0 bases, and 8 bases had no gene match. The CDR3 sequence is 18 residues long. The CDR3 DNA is TGTGCCAGCAGCTTAACTCCGGGACAGGGTCTGGGCACAGATACGCAGTATTTT. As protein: CASSLTPGQGLGTDTQYF. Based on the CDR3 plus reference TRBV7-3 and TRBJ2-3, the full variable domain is GAGVSQTPSNKVTEKGKYVELRCDPISGHTALYWYRQSLGQGPEFLIYFQGTGAADDSGLPNDRFFAVRPEGSVSTLKIQRTERGDSAVYLCASSLTPGQGLGTDTQYFGPGTRLTVL.

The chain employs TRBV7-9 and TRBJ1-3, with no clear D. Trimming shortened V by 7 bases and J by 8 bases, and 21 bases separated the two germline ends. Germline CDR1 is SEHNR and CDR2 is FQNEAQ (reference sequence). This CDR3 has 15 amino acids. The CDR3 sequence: CASTPRRGGKDTIYF. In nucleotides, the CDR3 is TGTGCCAGCACTCCCCGGCGGGGAGGTAAAGACACCATATATTTT.

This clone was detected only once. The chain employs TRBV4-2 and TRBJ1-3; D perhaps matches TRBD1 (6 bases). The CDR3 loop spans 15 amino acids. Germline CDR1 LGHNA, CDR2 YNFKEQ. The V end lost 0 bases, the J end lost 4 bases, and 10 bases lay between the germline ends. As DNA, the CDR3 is TGTGCCAGCAGCCAAGAGGTAGGGGGAGGAAACACCATATATTTT. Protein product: CASSQEVGGGNTIYF.

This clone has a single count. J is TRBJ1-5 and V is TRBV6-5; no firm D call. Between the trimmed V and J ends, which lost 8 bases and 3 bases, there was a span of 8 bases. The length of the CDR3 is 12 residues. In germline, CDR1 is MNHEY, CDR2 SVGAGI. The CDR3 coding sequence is TGTGCCAGCGCGGCGGCCAATCAGCCCCAGCATTTT. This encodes CASAAANQPQHF.

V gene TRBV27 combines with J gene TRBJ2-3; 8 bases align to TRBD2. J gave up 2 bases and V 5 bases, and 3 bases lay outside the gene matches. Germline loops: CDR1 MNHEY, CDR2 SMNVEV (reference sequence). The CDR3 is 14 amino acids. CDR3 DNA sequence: TGTGCCAGCAGTCGCGGGGGGTTCACAGATACGCAGTATTTT. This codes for CASSRGGFTDTQYF.

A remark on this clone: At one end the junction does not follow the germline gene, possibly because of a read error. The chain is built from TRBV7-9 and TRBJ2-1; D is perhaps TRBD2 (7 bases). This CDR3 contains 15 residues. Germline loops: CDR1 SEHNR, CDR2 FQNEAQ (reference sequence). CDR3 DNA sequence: TGTGCCAGCAGCTTAGTTAATTTTTCGGGGGGCCCTTTACTCTTC. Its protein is CASSLVNFSGGPLLF. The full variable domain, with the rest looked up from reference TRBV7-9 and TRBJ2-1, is DTGVSQNPRHKITKRGQNVTFRCDPISEHNRLYWYRQTLGQGPEFLTYFQNEAQLEKSRLLSDRFSAERPKGSFSTLEIQRTEQGDSAMYLCASSLVNFSGGPLLFGPGTRLTVL.

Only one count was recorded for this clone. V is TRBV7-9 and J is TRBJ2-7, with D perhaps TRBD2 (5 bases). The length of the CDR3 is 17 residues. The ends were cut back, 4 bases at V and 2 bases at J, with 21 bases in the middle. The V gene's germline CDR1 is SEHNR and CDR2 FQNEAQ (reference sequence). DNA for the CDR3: TGTGCCAGCAGCTCGACCAACCTCCGGGATAATACCTACGAGCAGTACTTC. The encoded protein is CASSSTNLRDNTYEQYF.

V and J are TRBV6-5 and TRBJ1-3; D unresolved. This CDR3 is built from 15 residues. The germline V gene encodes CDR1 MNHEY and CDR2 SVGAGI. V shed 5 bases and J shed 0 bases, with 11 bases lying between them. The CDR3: CASSPSRGSGNTIYF. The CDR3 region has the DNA TGTGCCAGCAGTCCATCAAGAGGCTCTGGAAACACCATATATTTT.

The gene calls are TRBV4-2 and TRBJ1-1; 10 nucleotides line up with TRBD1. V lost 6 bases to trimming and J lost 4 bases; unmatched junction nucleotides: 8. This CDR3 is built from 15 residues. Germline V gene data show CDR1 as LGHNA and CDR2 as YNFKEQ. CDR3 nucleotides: TGTGCCAGCAGGGATGACAGGGGGCGCGGCACTGAAGCTTTCTTT. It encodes CASRDDRGRGTEAFF.

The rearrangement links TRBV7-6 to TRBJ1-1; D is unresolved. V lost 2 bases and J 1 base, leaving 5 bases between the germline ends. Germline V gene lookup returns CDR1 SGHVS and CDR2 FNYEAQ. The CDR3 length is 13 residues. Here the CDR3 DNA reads TGTGCCAGCAGCTTATCAGGGAACACTGAAGCTTTCTTT. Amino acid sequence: CASSLSGNTEAFF.

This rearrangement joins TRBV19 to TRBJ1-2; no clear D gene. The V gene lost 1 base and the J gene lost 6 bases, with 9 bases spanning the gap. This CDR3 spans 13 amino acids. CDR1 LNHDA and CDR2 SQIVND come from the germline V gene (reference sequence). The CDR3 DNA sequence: TGTGCCAGTAGTATAGGAGGGTTGGATGGCTACACCTTC. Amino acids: CASSIGGLDGYTF.

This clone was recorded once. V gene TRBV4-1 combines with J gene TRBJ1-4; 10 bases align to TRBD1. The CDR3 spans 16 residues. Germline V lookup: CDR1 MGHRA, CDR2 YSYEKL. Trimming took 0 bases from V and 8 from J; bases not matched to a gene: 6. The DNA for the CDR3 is TGCGCCAGCAGCCAAGAACGGGGGACAGGGGACGAAAAACTGTTTTTT. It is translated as CASSQERGTGDEKLFF.

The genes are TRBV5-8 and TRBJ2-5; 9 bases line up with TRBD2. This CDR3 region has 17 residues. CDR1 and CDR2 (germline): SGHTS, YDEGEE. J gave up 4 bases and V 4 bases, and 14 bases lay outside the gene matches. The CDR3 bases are TGTGCCAGCAGCCAAGCTAGCGGGGTGTTTGTAAGAGAGACCCAGTACTTC. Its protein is CASSQASGVFVRETQYF.

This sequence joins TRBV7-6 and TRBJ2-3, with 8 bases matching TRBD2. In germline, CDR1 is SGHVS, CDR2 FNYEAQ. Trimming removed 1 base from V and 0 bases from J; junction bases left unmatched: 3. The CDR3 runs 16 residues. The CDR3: CASSLELAESTDTQYF. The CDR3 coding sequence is TGTGCCAGCAGCTTAGAACTAGCGGAGAGCACAGATACGCAGTATTTT.

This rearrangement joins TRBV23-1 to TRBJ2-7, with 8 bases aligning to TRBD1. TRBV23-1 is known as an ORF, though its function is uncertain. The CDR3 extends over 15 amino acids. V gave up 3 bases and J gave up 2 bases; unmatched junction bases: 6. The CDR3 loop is CASSHSDRVTYEQYF. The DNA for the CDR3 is TGCGCCAGCAGTCATTCGGACAGGGTAACCTACGAGCAGTACTTC.

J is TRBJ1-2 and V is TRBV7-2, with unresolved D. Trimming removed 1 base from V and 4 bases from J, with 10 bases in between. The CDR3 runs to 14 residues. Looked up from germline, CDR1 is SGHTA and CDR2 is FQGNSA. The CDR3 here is CASSLVTGLYGYTF. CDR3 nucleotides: TGTGCCAGCAGCTTAGTAACCGGACTCTATGGCTACACCTTC.

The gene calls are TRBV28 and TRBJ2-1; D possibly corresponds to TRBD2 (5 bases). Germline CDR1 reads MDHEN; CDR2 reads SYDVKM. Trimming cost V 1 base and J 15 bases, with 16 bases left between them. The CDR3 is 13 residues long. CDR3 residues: CASSLSGGARGFF. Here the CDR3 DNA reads TGTGCCAGCAGTTTATCGGGCGGAGCCCGGGGGTTCTTC.

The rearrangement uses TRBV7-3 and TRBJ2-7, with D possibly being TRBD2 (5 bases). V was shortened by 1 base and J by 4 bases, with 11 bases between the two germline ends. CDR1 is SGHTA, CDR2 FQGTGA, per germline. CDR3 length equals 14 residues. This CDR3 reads CASSLNVGGYEQYF. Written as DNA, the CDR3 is TGTGCCAGCAGCTTAAACGTGGGCGGGTACGAGCAGTACTTC. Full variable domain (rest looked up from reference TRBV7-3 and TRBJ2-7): GAGVSQTPSNKVTEKGKYVELRCDPISGHTALYWYRQSLGQGPEFLIYFQGTGAADDSGLPNDRFFAVRPEGSVSTLKIQRTERGDSAVYLCASSLNVGGYEQYFGPGTRLTVT.

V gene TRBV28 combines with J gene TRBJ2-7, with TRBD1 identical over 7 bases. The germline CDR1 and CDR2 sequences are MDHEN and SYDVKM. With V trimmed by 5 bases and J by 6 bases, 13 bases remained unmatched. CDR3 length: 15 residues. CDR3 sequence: CASSLSTGMIAEQYF. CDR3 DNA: TGTGCCAGCAGTCTCTCGACAGGGATGATAGCCGAGCAGTACTTC.

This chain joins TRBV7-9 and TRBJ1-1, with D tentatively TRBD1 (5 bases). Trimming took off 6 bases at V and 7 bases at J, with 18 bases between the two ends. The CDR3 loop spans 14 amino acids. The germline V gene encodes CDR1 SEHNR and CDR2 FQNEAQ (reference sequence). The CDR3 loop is CASRLEGGGDEAFF. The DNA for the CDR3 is TGTGCCAGCAGATTGGAGGGCGGAGGGGATGAAGCTTTCTTT.

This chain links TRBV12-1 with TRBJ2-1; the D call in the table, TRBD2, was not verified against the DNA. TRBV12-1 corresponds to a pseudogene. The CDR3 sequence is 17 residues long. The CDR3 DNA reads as TGTGCCAGCAGCTTTGTTTTATTGCTAGCGGGTTACAATGAGCAGTTCTTC. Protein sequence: CASSFVLLLAGYNEQFF.

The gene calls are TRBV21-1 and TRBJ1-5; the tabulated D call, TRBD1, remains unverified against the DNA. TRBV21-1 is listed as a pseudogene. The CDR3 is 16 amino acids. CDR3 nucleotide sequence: TGTGCCAGCAGAGACCCGGGACACGGGATCAATCAGCCCCAGCATTTT. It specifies CASRDPGHGINQPQHF.

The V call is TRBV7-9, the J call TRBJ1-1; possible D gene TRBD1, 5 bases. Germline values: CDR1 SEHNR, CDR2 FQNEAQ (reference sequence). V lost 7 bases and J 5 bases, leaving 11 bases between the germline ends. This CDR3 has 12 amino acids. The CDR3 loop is CASTPGGTEAFF. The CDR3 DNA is TGTGCCAGCACCCCCGGGGGGACTGAAGCTTTCTTT. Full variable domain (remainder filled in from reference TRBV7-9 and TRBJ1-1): DTGVSQNPRHKITKRGQNVTFRCDPISEHNRLYWYRQTLGQGPEFLTYFQNEAQLEKSRLLSDRFSAERPKGSFSTLEIQRTEQGDSAMYLCASTPGGTEAFFGQGTRLTVV.

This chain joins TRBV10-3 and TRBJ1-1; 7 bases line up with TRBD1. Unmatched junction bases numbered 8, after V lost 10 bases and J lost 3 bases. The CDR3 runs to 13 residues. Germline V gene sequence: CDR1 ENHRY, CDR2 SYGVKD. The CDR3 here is CASRGREDTEAFF. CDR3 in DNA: TGTGCCAGTAGGGGGCGAGAGGACACTGAAGCTTTCTTT.

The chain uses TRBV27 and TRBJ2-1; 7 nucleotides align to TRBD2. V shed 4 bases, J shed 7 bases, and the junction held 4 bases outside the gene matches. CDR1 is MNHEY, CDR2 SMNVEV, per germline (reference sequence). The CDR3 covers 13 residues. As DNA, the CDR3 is TGTGCCAGCAGTTACCTAGCGGTGAATGAGCAGTTCTTC. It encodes CASSYLAVNEQFF.

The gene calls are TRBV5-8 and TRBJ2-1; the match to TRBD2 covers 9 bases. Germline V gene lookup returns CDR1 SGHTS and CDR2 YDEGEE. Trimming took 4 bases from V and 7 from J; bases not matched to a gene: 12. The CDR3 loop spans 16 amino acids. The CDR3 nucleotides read TGTGCCAGCAGCGGTCGGGCCGGGACTAGCTCAAATGAGCAGTTCTTC. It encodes CASSGRAGTSSNEQFF.

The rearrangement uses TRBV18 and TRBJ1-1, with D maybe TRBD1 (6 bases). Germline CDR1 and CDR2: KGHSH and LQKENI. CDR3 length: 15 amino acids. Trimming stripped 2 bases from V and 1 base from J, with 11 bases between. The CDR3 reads CASSPWGHTNTEAFF. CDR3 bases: TGTGCCAGCTCACCATGGGGACATACGAACACTGAAGCTTTCTTT.

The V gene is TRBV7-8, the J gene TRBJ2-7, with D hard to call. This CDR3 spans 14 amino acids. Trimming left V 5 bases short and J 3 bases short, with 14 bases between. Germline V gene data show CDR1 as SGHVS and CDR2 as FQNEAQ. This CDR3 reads CASSLGNAIYEQYF. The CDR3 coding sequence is TGTGCCAGCAGCCTAGGTAACGCTATCTACGAGCAGTACTTC.